This T cell receptor (beta chain) was documented in a study of spatial heterogeneity in lung cancer. TCRdb ran MiXCR on the 5' RACE reads and lists one entry per CDR3 protein. This sample carries roughly 15,000 distinct CDR3 sequences, 6.3% of them seen once, and the ten largest clones take around 25%. The time point denotes: blood at routine non-recurrence follow-up after resection. Whole RNA came from tumor, nontumor lung or frozen PBMC and was sequenced without being sorted. The CDR3 has 13 residues. Trimming stripped 2 bases from V and 7 bases from J, with 10 bases between. Per germline, CDR1 MDHEN and CDR2 SYDVKM. In its sample, this clonotype ranks as medium-sized (0.01 to 0.1%).

This sequence originates from a male donor with early-stage non-small cell lung cancer. The starting material was PBMCs, obtained at follow-up. V is TRBV28 and J is TRBJ2-3; D is undetermined. For the CDR3, the DNA is TGTGCCAGCAGTTTAACTTACCCTTATACGCAGTATTTT. Translating it yields CASSLTYPYTQYF.